The present T cell receptor beta chain was sequenced within a study of T cell responses to AZD1222 COVID-19 vaccine. There are 14 residues in the CDR3. Germline V CDR1 and CDR2: MDHEN, SYDVKM. V was clipped by 4 bases and J by 8 bases, with 17 bases between them. TCRdb's table, derived via immunoSEQ multiplex PCR, lists solely in-frame clones and lacks some. The data contain 150,000 to 200,000 clones, 90% to 95% of them singletons. The source is an adult who received the AZD1222 COVID-19 vaccine. Sample: peripheral blood, taken 28 days after the second AZD1222 dose. This rearrangement joins TRBV28 to TRBJ1-2; D possibly corresponds to TRBD1 (5 bases). CDR3 protein: CASSSPAGEKGYTF. The CDR3 coding sequence is TGTGCCAGCAGTTCCCCAGCGGGGGAAAAGGGCTACACCTTC.